One and the same sample provided the 21 T cell receptor beta chains below, sequenced in a study of T-cell memory formation after mild COVID-19. TCRdb called the 5' RACE reads again in MiXCR, with one record for every CDR3 protein. The repertoire holds fewer than 550,000 distinct CDR3 sequences, with roughly 20% as singletons. Sample: PBMCs or a T cell subset sorted from them (not recorded which). These TCRs come from an adult woman who had mild COVID-19 (a few samples of this study predate the infection). Cell type and time point are not known.

This chain joins TRBV6-6 and TRBJ2-5; 7 positions match TRBD1. The V and J ends lost 7 bases and 5 bases, in that order; junction bases with no gene match: 10. CDR1 and CDR2 (germline): MNHNY, SVGAGI (reference sequence). CDR3 size: 14 residues. CDR3 nucleotides: TGTGCCAGCAACGATGGACAGGCAGACGAGACCCAGTACTTC. This codes for CASNDGQADETQYF.

This clonotype has more than one count but fewer than ten. This chain links TRBV5-1 with TRBJ1-2, with 7 bases lining up with TRBD1. The length of the CDR3 is 16 residues. V gave up 4 bases and J gave up 0 bases; unmatched junction bases: 9. Per germline, CDR1 SGHRS and CDR2 YFSETQ. The CDR3 sequence is CASSVDRRPANYGYTF. The CDR3 nucleotides are TGCGCCAGCAGCGTGGACAGGAGACCAGCTAACTATGGCTACACCTTC.

Comment on this clonotype: An end of the junction does not agree with germline; a read error may underlie this. This chain links TRBV4-1 with TRBJ1-2, with 9 bases lining up with TRBD1. Germline V gene data show CDR1 as MGHRA and CDR2 as YSYEKL. The CDR3 runs to 15 residues. CDR3 sequence (DNA): TGCGCCAGCAGCCAAGATCCCGGGACAGGGTATGGCTACCCCTTC. This encodes CASSQDPGTGYGYPF.

V usage is TRBV7-9 and J usage is TRBJ2-3; TRBD2 matches at 7 bases. CDR3 length: 15 residues. The V gene end was trimmed by 0 bases and the J gene end by 7 bases; junction bases not matched to a gene: 7. Looked up from germline, CDR1 is SEHNR and CDR2 is FQNEAQ (reference sequence). CDR3 sequence reads: CASSLAERGGNTQYF. The DNA for the CDR3 is TGTGCCAGCAGCTTAGCTGAGCGGGGCGGAAATACGCAGTATTTT.

This clonotype was seen more than once but under ten times. The J gene is TRBJ2-7, the V gene TRBV3-1; 7 bases are a match to TRBD2. CDR3 length equals 17 residues. Per the germline V gene, CDR1 is LGHDT and CDR2 is YNNKEL (reference sequence). Trimming removed 0 bases from V and 4 bases from J; junction bases left unmatched: 12. Written as DNA, the CDR3 is TGTGCCAGCAGCCAAGAGGGGATAGCTAGCGGAGAGTACGAGCAGTACTTC. It yields the protein CASSQEGIASGEYEQYF.

The chain is built from TRBV24-1 and TRBJ2-7; possibly TRBD1 for D (6 bases). V was shortened by 4 bases and J by 4 bases, with 7 bases between the two germline ends. Per the germline V gene, CDR1 is KGHDR and CDR2 is SFDVKD. This CDR3 is built from 12 residues. For the CDR3, the DNA is TGTGCCACCAGTGACAGGGGTTACGAGCAGTACTTC. Its protein product is CATSDRGYEQYF.

There are a few counts of this clonotype. This chain connects TRBV2 to TRBJ2-2; possible D gene TRBD2, 5 bases. CDR1 and CDR2 (germline): SNHLY, FYNNEI. V lost 3 bases to trimming and J lost 4 bases, with 12 bases between them. The CDR3 covers 15 residues. Written as DNA, the CDR3 is TGTGCCAGCAGTGAGAGTTCGGGATTCACCGGGGAGCTGTTTTTT. Its protein is CASSESSGFTGELFF.

The V call is TRBV7-2, the J call TRBJ2-5; a possible D gene is TRBD1 (5 bases). The CDR3 length is 14 residues. Germline lookup yields CDR1 SGHTA and CDR2 FQGNSA. Between the trimmed V and J ends, which lost 1 base and 2 bases, there was a span of 8 bases. CDR3 nucleotides: TGTGCCAGCAGCTTAGAGAACAGGCAAGAGACCCAGTACTTC. Its translation is CASSLENRQETQYF.

The V call is TRBV15, the J call TRBJ2-1, with D maybe TRBD2 (7 bases). V lost 8 bases, J lost 4 bases, and 18 bases lay in between. The CDR3 contains 15 residues. Germline CDR1 LNHNV, CDR2 YYDKDF (reference sequence). CDR3 nucleotide sequence: TGTGCCACCGCCGGGGGGCTTGTCGAATACAATGAGCAGTTCTTC. Translated, it gives CATAGGLVEYNEQFF.

The rearrangement links TRBV29-1 to TRBJ2-3; tentative D call: TRBD2 (7 bases). CDR3 length: 15 residues. Germline CDR1 SQVTM, CDR2 ANQGSEA. Between the trimmed V and J ends, which lost 1 base and 5 bases, there was a span of 16 bases. CDR3 sequence reads: CSVEGVGGPGDTQYF. CDR3 nucleotide sequence: TGCAGCGTTGAAGGGGTGGGGGGGCCCGGAGATACGCAGTATTTT.

The chain employs TRBV7-9 and TRBJ2-1, with a possible D match to TRBD2 (5 bases). The CDR3 has 12 amino acids. Looked up from germline, CDR1 is SEHNR and CDR2 is FQNEAQ (reference sequence). Trimming shortened V by 1 base and J by 16 bases, and 14 bases separated the two germline ends. CDR3 coding DNA: TGTGCCAGCAGCTTAGAACTAGTTGGTGTTTTCTTC. It is translated as CASSLELVGVFF.

The V gene is TRBV27, the J gene TRBJ2-1; D may be TRBD2 (5 bases). Trimming stripped 2 bases from V and 7 bases from J, with 12 bases between. The germline V gene encodes CDR1 MNHEY and CDR2 SMNVEV (reference sequence). The CDR3 is made up of 14 amino acids. CDR3 bases: TGTGCCAGCAGTTTAAGGTTGGGCGGGAATGAGCAGTTCTTC. Encoded protein: CASSLRLGGNEQFF.

The V gene is TRBV5-1, the J gene TRBJ2-1; 7 bases map to TRBD1. From germline, CDR1 is SGHRS and CDR2 YFSETQ. The V and J ends lost 3 bases and 0 bases, in that order; junction bases with no gene match: 9. The CDR3 contains 17 residues. The CDR3 loop is CASSWDRPQGSYNEQFF. In nucleotides, the CDR3 is TGCGCCAGCAGCTGGGACAGACCCCAAGGCTCCTACAATGAGCAGTTCTTC.

This chain links TRBV2 with TRBJ2-7; either TRBD1 or TRBD2 may supply D (5 bases each). CDR1 and CDR2 from the germline V gene are SNHLY and FYNNEI. The CDR3 totals 12 residues. V was cut by 6 bases and J by 4 bases, with 10 bases left in between. In nucleotides, the CDR3 is TGTGCCAGCAGGGGGGATGGTTACGAGCAGTACTTC. Its translation is CASRGDGYEQYF.

This clonotype has a handful of counts. V is TRBV4-1 and J is TRBJ2-3; the D gene is possibly TRBD2 (5 bases). The length of the CDR3 is 15 residues. Germline-derived CDR1 and CDR2 are MGHRA and YSYEKL. V lost 4 bases, J lost 0 bases, and 11 bases lay in between. CDR3 sequence (DNA): TGCGCCAGCAGCCGGAGTAGCGCTAGCACAGATACGCAGTATTTT. Protein: CASSRSSASTDTQYF.

This clonotype was counted only a few times. The genes are TRBV11-2 and TRBJ2-1; maybe TRBD2 (6 bases). Trimming shortened V by 3 bases and J by 5 bases, and 11 bases separated the two germline ends. Germline assignment: CDR1 SGHAT and CDR2 FQNNGV. CDR3 length equals 14 residues. The CDR3 reads CASSLSAGHNEQFF. The CDR3 nucleotides are TGTGCCAGCAGCTTGAGTGCGGGGCACAATGAGCAGTTCTTC. The full variable domain, rest sourced from reference TRBV11-2 and TRBJ2-1, is EAGVAQSPRYKIIEKRQSVAFWCNPISGHATLYWYQQILGQGPKLLIQFQNNGVVDDSQLPKDRFSAERLKGVDSTLKIQPAKLEDSAVYLCASSLSAGHNEQFFGPGTRLTVL.

The rearrangement uses TRBV7-9 and TRBJ1-1; D perhaps matches TRBD1 (6 bases). V lost 5 bases and J 1 base, leaving 17 bases between the germline ends. The CDR3 consists of 16 residues. Germline V gene sequence: CDR1 SEHNR, CDR2 FQNEAQ (reference sequence). CDR3 DNA: TGTGCCAGCAGCCTGGCGGGGGGGCGCGCGAACACTGAAGCTTTCTTT. This gives the protein CASSLAGGRANTEAFF.

The rearrangement links TRBV5-1 to TRBJ1-4; TRBD1 matches 8 bases. Trimming at V came to 4 bases and at J to 0 bases, leaving 5 bases not matched to a gene. The CDR3 is 16 residues long. Germline CDR1 and CDR2: SGHRS and YFSETQ. This CDR3 is CASSRDRRATNEKLFF. CDR3 DNA sequence: TGCGCCAGCAGCAGGGACAGGAGAGCAACTAATGAAAAACTGTTTTTT.

A single count supports this clonotype. The chain couples TRBV5-6 to TRBJ2-3; the match to TRBD2 covers 7 bases. The V gene end was trimmed by 3 bases and the J gene end by 6 bases; junction bases not matched to a gene: 16. The CDR3 contains 17 residues. CDR1 and CDR2 (germline): SGHDT, YYEEEE. CDR3 DNA sequence: TGTGCCAGCAGCTCGCCACTACTAGCGAGAGGGTTGGATACGCAGTATTTT. This encodes CASSSPLLARGLDTQYF.

The chain links TRBV29-1 to TRBJ2-3; TRBD2 aligns across 7 bases. Germline V gives CDR1 SQVTM, CDR2 ANQGSEA. This CDR3 is built from 15 residues. V lost 7 bases to trimming and J lost 4 bases; unmatched junction nucleotides: 14. The CDR3 loop is CSAPFGGGLADTQYF. DNA of the CDR3: TGCAGCGCCCCTTTTGGGGGGGGACTCGCAGATACGCAGTATTTT.

The rearrangement joins TRBV7-2 to TRBJ1-1; unclear D gene. V was shortened by 1 base and J by 10 bases, with 22 bases between the two germline ends. Germline V gene sequence: CDR1 SGHTA, CDR2 FQGNSA. The length of the CDR3 is 16 residues. In DNA form, the CDR3 reads TGTGCCAGCAGCTTAGTAATTGGGCCGGGCCGACGAGTAGCTTTCTTT. It codes for CASSLVIGPGRRVAFF.